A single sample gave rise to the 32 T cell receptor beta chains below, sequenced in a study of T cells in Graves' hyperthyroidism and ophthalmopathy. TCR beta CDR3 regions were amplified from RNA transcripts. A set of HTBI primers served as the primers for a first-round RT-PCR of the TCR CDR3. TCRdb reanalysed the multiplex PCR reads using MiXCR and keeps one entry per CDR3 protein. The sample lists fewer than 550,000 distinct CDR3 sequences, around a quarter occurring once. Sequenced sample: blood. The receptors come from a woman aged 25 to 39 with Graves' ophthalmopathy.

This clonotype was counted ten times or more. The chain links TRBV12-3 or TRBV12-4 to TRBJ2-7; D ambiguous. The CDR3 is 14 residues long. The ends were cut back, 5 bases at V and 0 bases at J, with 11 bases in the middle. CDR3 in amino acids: CASSPDWSSYEQYF. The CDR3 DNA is TGTGCCAGCAGTCCTGACTGGAGCTCCTACGAGCAGTACTTC.

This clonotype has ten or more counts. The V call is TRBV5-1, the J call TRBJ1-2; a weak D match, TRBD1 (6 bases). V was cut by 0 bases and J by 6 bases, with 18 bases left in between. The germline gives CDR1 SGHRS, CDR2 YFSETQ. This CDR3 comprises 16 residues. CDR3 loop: CASSLAVQGSGDGYTF. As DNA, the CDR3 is TGCGCCAGCAGCTTGGCCGTGCAGGGGAGTGGGGATGGCTACACCTTC.

The CDR3 DNA sequence: TGCAGTGTAGACCACTCCTACGAGCAGTACTTC. Translated, it gives CSVDHSYEQYF. The rearrangement uses TRBV20-1 and TRBJ2-7; D remains ambiguous. The ends were cut back, 7 bases at V and 0 bases at J, with 7 bases in the middle. Germline loops: CDR1 DFQATT, CDR2 SNEGSKA (reference sequence). The CDR3 loop spans 11 amino acids.

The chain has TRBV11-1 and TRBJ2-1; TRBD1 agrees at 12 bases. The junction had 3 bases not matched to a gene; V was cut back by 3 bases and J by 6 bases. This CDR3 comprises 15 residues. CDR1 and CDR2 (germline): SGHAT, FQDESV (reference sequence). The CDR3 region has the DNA TGTGCCAGCAGCTTCGGGACAGGGGGCGGCAATGAGCAGTTCTTC. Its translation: CASSFGTGGGNEQFF.

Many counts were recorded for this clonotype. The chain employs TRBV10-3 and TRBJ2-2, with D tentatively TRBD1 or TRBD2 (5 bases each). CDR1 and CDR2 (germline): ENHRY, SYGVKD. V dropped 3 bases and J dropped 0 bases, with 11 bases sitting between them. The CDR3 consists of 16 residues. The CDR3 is CAISDSGPTNTGELFF. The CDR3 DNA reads TGTGCCATCAGTGATTCGGGGCCCACGAACACCGGGGAGCTGTTTTTT.

CDR3 DNA sequence: TGTGCCAGCAGTTACCGGCCAGGGACTGTCTACGAGCAGTACTTC. It yields the protein CASSYRPGTVYEQYF. The V and J genes are TRBV6-5 and TRBJ2-7; tentative D call: TRBD2 (6 bases). The germline CDR1 and CDR2 sequences are MNHEY and SVGAGI. There are 15 residues in the CDR3. V gave up 2 bases and J gave up 3 bases, with 14 bases separating them.

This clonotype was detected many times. The CDR3 DNA sequence: TGTGCCAGCAGCGTTCAACAGGGGTCGAAAGCTTTCTTT. This gives the protein CASSVQQGSKAFF. The V call is TRBV6-5, the J call TRBJ1-1; TRBD1 matches at 7 bases. The CDR3 loop spans 13 amino acids. CDR1 MNHEY and CDR2 SVGAGI come from the germline V gene. J was trimmed by 9 bases and V by 6 bases; bases with no gene match: 10.

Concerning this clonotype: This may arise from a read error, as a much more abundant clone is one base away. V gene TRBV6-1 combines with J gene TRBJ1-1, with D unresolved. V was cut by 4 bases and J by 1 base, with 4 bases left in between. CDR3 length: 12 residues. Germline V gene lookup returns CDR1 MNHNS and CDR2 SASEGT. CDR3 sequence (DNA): TGTGCCAGCAGTGTCCGGAACACTGAAGCTTTCTTT. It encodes CASSVRNTEAFF.

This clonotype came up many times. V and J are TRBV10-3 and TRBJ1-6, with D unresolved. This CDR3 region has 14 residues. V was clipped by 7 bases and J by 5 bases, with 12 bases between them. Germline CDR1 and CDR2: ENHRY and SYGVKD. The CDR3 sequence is CAINSGPHNSPLHF. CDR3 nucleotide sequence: TGTGCCATCAATTCCGGGCCCCATAATTCACCCCTCCACTTT.

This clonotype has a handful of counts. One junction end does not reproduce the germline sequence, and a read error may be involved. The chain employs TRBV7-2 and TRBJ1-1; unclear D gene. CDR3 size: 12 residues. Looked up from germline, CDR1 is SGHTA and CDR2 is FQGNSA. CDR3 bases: TGTGCCAGCAGCTGGAGGACCTTTGAAGCCTTCTTT. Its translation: CASSWRTFEAFF.

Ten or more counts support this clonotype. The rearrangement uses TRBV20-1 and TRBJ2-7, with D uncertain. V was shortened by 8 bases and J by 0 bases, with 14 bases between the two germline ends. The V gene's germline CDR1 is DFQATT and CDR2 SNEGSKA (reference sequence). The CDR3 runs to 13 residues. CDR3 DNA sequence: TGCAGTACTCTCGACCGGAGCTCCTACGAGCAGTACTTC. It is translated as CSTLDRSSYEQYF.

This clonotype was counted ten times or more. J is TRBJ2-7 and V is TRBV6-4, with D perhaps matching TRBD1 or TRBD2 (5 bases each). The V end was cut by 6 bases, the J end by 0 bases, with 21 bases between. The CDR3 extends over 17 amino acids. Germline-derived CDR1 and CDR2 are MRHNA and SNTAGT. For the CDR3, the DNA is TGTGCCAGCAGCACCCCCGGGGCAGGCCTGTCCTCCTACGAGCAGTACTTC. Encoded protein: CASSTPGAGLSSYEQYF.

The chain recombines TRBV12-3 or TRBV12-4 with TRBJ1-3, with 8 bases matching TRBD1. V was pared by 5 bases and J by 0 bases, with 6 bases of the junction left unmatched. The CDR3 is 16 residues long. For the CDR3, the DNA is TGTGCCAGCAGTATTCAGACAGGGGCCTCTGGAAACACCATATATTTT. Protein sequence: CASSIQTGASGNTIYF.

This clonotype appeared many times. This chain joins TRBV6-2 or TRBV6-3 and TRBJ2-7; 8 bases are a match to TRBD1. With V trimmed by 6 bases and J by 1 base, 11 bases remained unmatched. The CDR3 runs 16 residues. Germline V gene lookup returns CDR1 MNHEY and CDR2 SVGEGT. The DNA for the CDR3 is TGTGCCAGCAGCCTGGACAGGGCACCGGGTTCCTACGAGCAGTACTTC. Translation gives CASSLDRAPGSYEQYF.

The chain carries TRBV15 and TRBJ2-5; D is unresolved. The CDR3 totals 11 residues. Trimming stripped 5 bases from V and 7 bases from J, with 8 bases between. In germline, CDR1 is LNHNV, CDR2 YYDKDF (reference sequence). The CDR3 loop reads CATSALGTQYF. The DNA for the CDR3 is TGTGCCACCAGCGCCCTGGGGACCCAGTACTTC.

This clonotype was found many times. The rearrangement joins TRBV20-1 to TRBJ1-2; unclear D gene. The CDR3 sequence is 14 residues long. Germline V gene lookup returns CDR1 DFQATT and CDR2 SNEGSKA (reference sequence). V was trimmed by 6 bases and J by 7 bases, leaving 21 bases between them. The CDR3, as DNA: TGCAGTGCAGCAACCGACGGAGTTAGAGGTGGCTACACCTTC. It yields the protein CSAATDGVRGGYTF.

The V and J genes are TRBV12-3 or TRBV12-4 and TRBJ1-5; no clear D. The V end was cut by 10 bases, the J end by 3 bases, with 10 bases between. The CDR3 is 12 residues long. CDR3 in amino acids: CATASHNQPQHF. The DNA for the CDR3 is TGTGCCACCGCAAGCCACAATCAGCCCCAGCATTTT.

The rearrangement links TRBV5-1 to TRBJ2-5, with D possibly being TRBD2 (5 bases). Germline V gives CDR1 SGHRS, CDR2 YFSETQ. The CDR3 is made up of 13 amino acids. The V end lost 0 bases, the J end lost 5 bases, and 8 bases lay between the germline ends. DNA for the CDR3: TGCGCCAGCAGCTTGGAGAGGGTGGAGACCCAGTACTTC. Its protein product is CASSLERVETQYF.

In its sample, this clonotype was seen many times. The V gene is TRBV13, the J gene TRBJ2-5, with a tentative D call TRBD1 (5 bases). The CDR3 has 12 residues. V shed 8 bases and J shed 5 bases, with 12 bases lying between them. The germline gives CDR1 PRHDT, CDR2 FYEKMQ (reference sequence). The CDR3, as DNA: TGTGCCAGCTCACAGGTGTACGAGACCCAGTACTTC. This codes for CASSQVYETQYF.

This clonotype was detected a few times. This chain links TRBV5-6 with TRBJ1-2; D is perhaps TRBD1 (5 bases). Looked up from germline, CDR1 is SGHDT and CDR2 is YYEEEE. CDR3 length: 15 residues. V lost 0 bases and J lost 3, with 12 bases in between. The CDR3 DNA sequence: TGTGCCAGCAGCTTGGTTCAGGGTAACGACTATGGCTACACCTTC. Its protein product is CASSLVQGNDYGYTF.

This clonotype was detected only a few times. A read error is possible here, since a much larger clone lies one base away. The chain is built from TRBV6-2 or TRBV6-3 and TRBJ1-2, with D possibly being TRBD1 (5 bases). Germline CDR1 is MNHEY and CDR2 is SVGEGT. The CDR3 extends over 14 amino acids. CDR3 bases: TGTGCCAGCAGAAAACGACAGCCTAACTATGGCTTCACCTTC. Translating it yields CASRKRQPNYGFTF.

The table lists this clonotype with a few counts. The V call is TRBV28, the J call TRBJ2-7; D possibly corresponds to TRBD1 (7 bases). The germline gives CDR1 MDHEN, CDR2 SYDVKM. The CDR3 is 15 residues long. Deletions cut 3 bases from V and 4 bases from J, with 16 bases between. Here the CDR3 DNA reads TGTGCCAGCAGTTTCTCCAGCAGGGGGGTATACGAGCAGTACTTC. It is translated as CASSFSSRGVYEQYF.

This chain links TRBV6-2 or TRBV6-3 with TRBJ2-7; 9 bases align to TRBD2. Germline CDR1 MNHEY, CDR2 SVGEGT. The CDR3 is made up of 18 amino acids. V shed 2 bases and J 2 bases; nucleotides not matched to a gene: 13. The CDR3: CASSYGITPSGATYEQYF. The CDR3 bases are TGTGCCAGCAGTTACGGTATTACCCCTAGCGGGGCGACCTACGAGCAGTACTTC.

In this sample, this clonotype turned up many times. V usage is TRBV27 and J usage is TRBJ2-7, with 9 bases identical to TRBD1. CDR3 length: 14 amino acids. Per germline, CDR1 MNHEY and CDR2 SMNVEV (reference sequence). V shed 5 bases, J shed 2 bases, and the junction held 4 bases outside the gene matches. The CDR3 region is CASSRQGGTYEQYF. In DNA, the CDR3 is TGTGCCAGCAGTCGACAGGGGGGGACCTACGAGCAGTACTTC.

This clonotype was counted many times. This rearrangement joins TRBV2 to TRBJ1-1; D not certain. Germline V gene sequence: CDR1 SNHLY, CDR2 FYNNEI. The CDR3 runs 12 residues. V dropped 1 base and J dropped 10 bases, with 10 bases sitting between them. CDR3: CASSEVRESAFF. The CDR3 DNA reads TGTGCCAGCAGTGAAGTTCGGGAATCAGCTTTCTTT. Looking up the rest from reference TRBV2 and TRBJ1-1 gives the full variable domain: EPEVTQTPSHQVTQMGQEVILRCVPISNHLYFYWYRQILGQKVEFLVSFYNNEISEKSEIFDDQFSVERPDGSNFTLKIRSTKLEDSAMYFCASSEVRESAFFGQGTRLTVV.

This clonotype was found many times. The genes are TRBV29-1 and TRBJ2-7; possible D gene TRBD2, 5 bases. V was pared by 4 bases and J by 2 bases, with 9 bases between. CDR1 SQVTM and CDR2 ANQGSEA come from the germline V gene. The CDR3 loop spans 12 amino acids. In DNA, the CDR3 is TGCAGCGTTGTAGCCGGGGCCTACGAGCAGTACTTC. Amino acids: CSVVAGAYEQYF.

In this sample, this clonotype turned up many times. Written as DNA, the CDR3 is TGTGCCAGCAGCTTAGTTGTTCCAGGTATAGAAGCTTTCTTT. This sequence encodes CASSLVVPGIEAFF. The chain links TRBV7-9 to TRBJ1-1; D call uncertain. V lost 1 base to trimming and J lost 8 bases, with 14 bases between them. Looked up from germline, CDR1 is SEHNR and CDR2 is FQNEAQ (reference sequence). The CDR3 length is 14 residues.

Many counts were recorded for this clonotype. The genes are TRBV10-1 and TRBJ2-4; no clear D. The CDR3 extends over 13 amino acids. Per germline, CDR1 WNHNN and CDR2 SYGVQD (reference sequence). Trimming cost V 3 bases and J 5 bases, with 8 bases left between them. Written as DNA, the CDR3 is TGCGCCAGCAGTGATCCAGGCGAAAACATTCAGTACTTC. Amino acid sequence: CASSDPGENIQYF.

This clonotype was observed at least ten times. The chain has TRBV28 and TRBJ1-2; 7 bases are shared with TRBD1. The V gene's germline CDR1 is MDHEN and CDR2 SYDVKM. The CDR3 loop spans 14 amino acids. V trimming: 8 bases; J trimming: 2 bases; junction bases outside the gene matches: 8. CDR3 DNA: TGTGCCAGCCATACGGGGGGACAGAACTATGGCTACACCTTC. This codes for CASHTGGQNYGYTF.

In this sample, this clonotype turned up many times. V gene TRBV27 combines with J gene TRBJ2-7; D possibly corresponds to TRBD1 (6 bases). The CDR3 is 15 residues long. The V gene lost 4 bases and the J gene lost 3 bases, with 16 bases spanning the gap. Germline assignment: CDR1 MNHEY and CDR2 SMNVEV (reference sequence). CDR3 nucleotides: TGTGCCAGCAGTTCCCCCGGGACAAAAATCTACGAGCAGTACTTC. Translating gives CASSSPGTKIYEQYF.

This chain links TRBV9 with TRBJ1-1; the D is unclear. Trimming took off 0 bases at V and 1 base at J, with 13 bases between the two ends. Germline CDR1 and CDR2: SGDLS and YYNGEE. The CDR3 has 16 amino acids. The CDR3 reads CASSVVGPGPNTEAFF. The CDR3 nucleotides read TGTGCCAGCAGCGTAGTAGGTCCAGGCCCGAACACTGAAGCTTTCTTT.

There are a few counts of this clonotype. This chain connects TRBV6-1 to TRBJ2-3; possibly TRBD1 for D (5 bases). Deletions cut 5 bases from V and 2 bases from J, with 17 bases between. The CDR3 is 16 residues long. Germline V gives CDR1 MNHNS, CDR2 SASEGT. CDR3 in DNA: TGTGCCAGCAGTAAACTGCCCTGGGGCTTCACAGATACGCAGTATTTT. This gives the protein CASSKLPWGFTDTQYF.